The 14 T cell receptor beta chains listed next were all sequenced from one sample in a study of post-analysis software for immune sequencing data. These receptors' antigens are unknown. Each TCR beta cDNA library carried unique molecular identifiers. TCRdb re-analysed the PCR reads in MiXCR, keeping a single row per CDR3 protein. Of hundreds of thousands of distinct CDR3 sequences listed, approximately 53% are singletons. Study-wide results and limits: Patients carried roughly 5 TRBV segments more frequently than controls did, and TRBV5-6, TRBV5-1 and TRBV20-1 were among them.

Sequenced sample: blood. These receptors all come from a girl aged 10-17 years with multiple sclerosis.

This clonotype has more than one count but fewer than ten. V is TRBV7-2 and J is TRBJ1-6; possibly TRBD1 for D (5 bases). The CDR3 has 16 amino acids. Per germline, CDR1 SGHTA and CDR2 FQGNSA. Trimming shortened V by 4 bases and J by 8 bases, and 18 bases separated the two germline ends. The CDR3 here is CASSSRVGLGDSPLHF. The CDR3 DNA reads as TGTGCCAGCAGCTCCAGGGTGGGACTTGGAGATTCACCCCTCCACTTT.

The rearrangement links TRBV30 to TRBJ2-1, with 9 bases matching TRBD2. The germline V gene has CDR1 GTSNPN and CDR2 SVGIG (reference sequence). Trimming took 8 bases from V and 4 from J; bases not matched to a gene: 9. The CDR3 runs 14 residues. CDR3 nucleotides: TGTGCCGGGGCGACTAGCGGAGTTTACAATGAGCAGTTCTTC. Translation gives CAGATSGVYNEQFF. Filled out from reference TRBV30 and TRBJ2-1, the complete variable domain reads SQTIHQWPATLVQPVGSPLSLECTVEGTSNPNLYWYRQAAGRGLQLLFYSVGIGQISSEVPQNLSASRPQDRQFILSSKKLLLSDSGFYLCAGATSGVYNEQFFGPGTRLTVL.

This clonotype occurred a few times. The chain combines TRBV6-5 with TRBJ2-7; D gene unclear. V lost 2 bases, J lost 2 bases, and 19 bases lay in between. This CDR3 spans 17 amino acids. The germline V gene has CDR1 MNHEY and CDR2 SVGAGI. CDR3 nucleotides: TGTGCCAGCAGTTACGGTGGACCCCTCGTCGCGCCCTACGAGCAGTACTTC. Translated: CASSYGGPLVAPYEQYF.

In its sample, this clonotype was seen many times. The CDR3 nucleotides are TGCAGCGTTGTTAGCGGGGGGCTTTACAATGAGCAGTTCTTC. Amino acid sequence: CSVVSGGLYNEQFF. V and J are TRBV29-1 and TRBJ2-1, with 10 bases lining up with TRBD2. This CDR3 comprises 14 residues. The germline CDR1 and CDR2 sequences are SQVTM and ANQGSEA. With V trimmed by 4 bases and J by 4 bases, 4 bases remained unmatched.

Turning to this clonotype: Germline is not matched at one junction end, which may reflect a read error. The chain has TRBV14 and TRBJ1-2, with 8 nucleotides matching TRBD1. CDR1 is SGHDN, CDR2 FVKESK, per germline. The CDR3 totals 13 residues. The CDR3 region is CAGSRGQGYGYTF. CDR3 sequence (DNA): TGTGCCGGCAGCCGAGGACAGGGATATGGCTACACCTTC.

The CDR3 reads CASSTGRRTQYF. CDR3 nucleotides: TGTGCCAGCAGTACGGGACGACGGACCCAGTACTTC. The gene calls are TRBV6-5 and TRBJ2-4, with D perhaps TRBD1 or TRBD2 (5 bases each). TRBJ2-5 explains the end of the DNA better; the J call may be wrong. The germline CDR1 and CDR2 sequences are MNHEY and SVGAGI. The CDR3 totals 12 residues.

The chain joins TRBV20-1 to TRBJ2-5; D remains unclear. The CDR3 sequence is 14 residues long. From germline, CDR1 is DFQATT and CDR2 SNEGSKA (reference sequence). V was shortened by 1 base and J by 2 bases, with 11 bases between the two germline ends. The CDR3 is CSARVTVAQETQYF. In nucleotides, the CDR3 is TGCAGTGCTAGAGTCACAGTGGCTCAAGAGACCCAGTACTTC.

This clonotype has more than one count but fewer than ten. J is TRBJ2-3 and V is TRBV3-1, with a tentative D call TRBD1 (5 bases). Trimming shortened V by 1 base and J by 1 base, and 9 bases separated the two germline ends. The CDR3 runs to 15 residues. Germline values: CDR1 LGHDT, CDR2 YNNKEL (reference sequence). CDR3 sequence: CASSQGSGRTDTQYF. CDR3 DNA sequence: TGTGCCAGCAGCCAAGGGTCAGGGCGCACAGATACGCAGTATTTT.

This clonotype was observed a few times. The chain carries TRBV11-2 and TRBJ2-1; 12 nucleotides agree with TRBD2. The CDR3 is made up of 15 amino acids. V lost 2 bases to trimming and J lost 8 bases; unmatched junction nucleotides: 4. CDR1 and CDR2 (germline): SGHAT, FQNNGV. The CDR3 region has the DNA TGTGCCAGCAGCTTACTAGCGGGGGGGCCAGATGAGCAGTTCTTC. Translation gives CASSLLAGGPDEQFF. Full variable domain (remainder filled in from reference TRBV11-2 and TRBJ2-1): EAGVAQSPRYKIIEKRQSVAFWCNPISGHATLYWYQQILGQGPKLLIQFQNNGVVDDSQLPKDRFSAERLKGVDSTLKIQPAKLEDSAVYLCASSLLAGGPDEQFFGPGTRLTVL.

The genes are TRBV5-1 and TRBJ2-7, with 9 bases that match TRBD1. V was clipped by 4 bases and J by 6 bases; unmatched bases: 11. The CDR3 loop spans 15 amino acids. Per germline, CDR1 SGHRS and CDR2 YFSETQ. CDR3 in DNA: TGCGCCAGCAGCCTGACGGGGACAGGGTTGGTCGAGCAGTACTTC. It is translated as CASSLTGTGLVEQYF.

In its sample, this clonotype was seen once. V usage is TRBV6-6 and J usage is TRBJ2-5, with 8 bases identical to TRBD2. V lost 6 bases and J lost 5; bases outside the gene matches: 14. This CDR3 comprises 16 residues. CDR1 and CDR2 (germline): MNHNY, SVGAGI (reference sequence). The CDR3 is CASRALNSGVLETQYF. Here the CDR3 DNA reads TGTGCCAGCAGGGCCTTGAATAGCGGGGTCCTCGAGACCCAGTACTTC.

V usage is TRBV20-1 and J usage is TRBJ2-1; D is uncertain. CDR3 length: 15 residues. With 5 bases removed from V and 6 bases from J, the gap between germline ends came to 20 bases. The germline V gene encodes CDR1 DFQATT and CDR2 SNEGSKA (reference sequence). The CDR3 here is CSAWAAGPGVNEQFF. For the CDR3, the DNA is TGCAGTGCTTGGGCGGCAGGCCCTGGGGTCAATGAGCAGTTCTTC.

This clonotype was counted only a few times. The rearrangement links TRBV20-1 to TRBJ2-7; 8 positions agree with TRBD1. The V gene end was trimmed by 6 bases and the J gene end by 3 bases; junction bases not matched to a gene: 13. CDR1 DFQATT and CDR2 SNEGSKA come from the germline V gene (reference sequence). The CDR3 has 15 residues. The CDR3 nucleotides read TGCAGTGCCCCTGGGGCAGGGGGCTCGATCTACGAGCAGTACTTC. This encodes CSAPGAGGSIYEQYF.

The chain uses TRBV2 and TRBJ2-5; D gene ambiguous. The CDR3 loop spans 16 amino acids. Per the germline V gene, CDR1 is SNHLY and CDR2 is FYNNEI. Trimming took 6 bases from V and 5 from J, leaving 22 bases between them. The CDR3, as DNA: TGTGCCAGCAGGAGGATGCGTGGCGTTGGTCAGGAGACCCAGTACTTC. Protein: CASRRMRGVGQETQYF.